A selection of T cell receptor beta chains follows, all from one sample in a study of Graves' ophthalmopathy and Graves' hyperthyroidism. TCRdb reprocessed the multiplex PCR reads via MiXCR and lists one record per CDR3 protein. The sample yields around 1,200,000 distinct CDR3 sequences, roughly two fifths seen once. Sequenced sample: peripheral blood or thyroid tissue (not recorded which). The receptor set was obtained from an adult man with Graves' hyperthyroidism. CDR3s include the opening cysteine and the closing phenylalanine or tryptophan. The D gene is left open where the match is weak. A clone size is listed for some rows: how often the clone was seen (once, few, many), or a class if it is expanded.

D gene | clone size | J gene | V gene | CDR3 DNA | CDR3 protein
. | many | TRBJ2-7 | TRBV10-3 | TGTGCCATCAGTGAGTCGACGGGGTACGAGCAGTACTTC | CAISESTGYEQYF
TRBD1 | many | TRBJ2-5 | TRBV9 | TGTGCCAGCAGCGCCCAACCGGACAGGGCCAAGACCCAGTACTTC | CASSAQPDRAKTQYF
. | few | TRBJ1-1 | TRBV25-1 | TGTGCCAGCAGTGAATTCCCGGGGCAAACTGAAGCTTTCTTT | CASSEFPGQTEAFF
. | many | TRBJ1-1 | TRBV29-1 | TGCAGCGTTGATAGCGCAGAGATGAACACTGAAGCTTTCTTT | CSVDSAEMNTEAFF
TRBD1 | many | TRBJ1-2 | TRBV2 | TGTGCCAGCAGCTTACAGGGGGTAGAGTATGGCTACACCTTC | CASSLQGVEYGYTF
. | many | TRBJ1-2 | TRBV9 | TGTGCCAGCAGCTCAGACGGGGCATTCACCTTC | CASSSDGAFTF
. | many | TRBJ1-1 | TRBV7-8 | TGTGCCAGCAGCCCGAGGATGCGGAACACTGAAGCTTTCTTT | CASSPRMRNTEAFF
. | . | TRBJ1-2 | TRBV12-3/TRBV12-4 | TGTGCCAGCGACTGGGACGGCTATGGCTACACCTTC | CASDWDGYGYTF
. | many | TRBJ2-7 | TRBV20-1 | TGCAGTGCTGCTAGGGGTTACGAGCAGTACTTC | CSAARGYEQYF
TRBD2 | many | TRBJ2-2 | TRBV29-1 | TGCAGCGTGTTACAAAAGCGGGGACCTACCGGGGAGCTGTTTTTT | CSVLQKRGPTGELFF
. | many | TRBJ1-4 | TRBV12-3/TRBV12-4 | TGTGCCAGCAGTCCCAATGAAAAACTGTTTTTT | CASSPNEKLFF
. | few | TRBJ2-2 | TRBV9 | TGTGCCAGCAGTGTTGCAGGGGACACCGGGGAGCTGTTTTTT | CASSVAGDTGELFF
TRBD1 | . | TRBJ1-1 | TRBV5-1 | TGCGCCAGCCAACGGGACAGGGGCGACACTGAAGCTTTCTTT | CASQRDRGDTEAFF
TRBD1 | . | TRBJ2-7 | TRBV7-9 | TGTGCCAGCAGTTTTAATGACAGGGTCGGAAACGAGCAGTACTTC | CASSFNDRVGNEQYF
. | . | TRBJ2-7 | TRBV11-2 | TGTGCCAGCCGGAAACCTCCCACCTACGAGCAGTACTTC | CASRKPPTYEQYF
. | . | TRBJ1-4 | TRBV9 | TGTGCCAGCAGCGTAGGGTCTAATGAAAAACTGTTTTTT | CASSVGSNEKLFF
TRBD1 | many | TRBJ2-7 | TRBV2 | TGTGCCAGCGGACAGGAAATTTCCTACGAGCAGTACTTC | CASGQEISYEQYF
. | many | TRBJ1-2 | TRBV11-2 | TGTGCCAGCACCGATAGTAGGGGTGGCTACACCTTC | CASTDSRGGYTF
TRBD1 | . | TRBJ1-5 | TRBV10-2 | TGTGCCAGCAGCCGAAACAGGGGGAATCGGCCCCAGCATTTT | CASSRNRGNRPQHF
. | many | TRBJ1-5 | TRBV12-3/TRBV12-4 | TGTGCCAGCAGTTTGGACCTTGGCAATCAGCCCCAGCATTTT | CASSLDLGNQPQHF
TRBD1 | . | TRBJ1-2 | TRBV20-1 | TGCAGTGCTACCGGGACAGGGGGCTATGGCTACACCTTC | CSATGTGGYGYTF
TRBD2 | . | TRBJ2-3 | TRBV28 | TGTGCCAGCAGTTCCCCCGGGGGGGAGACGGATACGCAGTATTTT | CASSSPGGETDTQYF
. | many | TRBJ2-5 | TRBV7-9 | TGTGCCAGCAGCTTCGGGGGCTTTGAGACCCAGTACTTC | CASSFGGFETQYF
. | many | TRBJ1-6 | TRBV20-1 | TGCAGTGCTAGGTTTGTGGCTGTGCTGTCGTCACCCCTCCACTTT | CSARFVAVLSSPLHF
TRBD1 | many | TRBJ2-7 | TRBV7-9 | TGTGCCAGCACCCCGCGACAGGGGATAGGCTACGAGCAGTACTTC | CASTPRQGIGYEQYF
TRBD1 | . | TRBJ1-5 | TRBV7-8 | TGTGCCAGCAGCCAGGGACAGGGCGCTCAGCCCCAGCATTTT | CASSQGQGAQPQHF
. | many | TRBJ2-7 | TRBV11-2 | TGTGCCAGCAGCCCATCGCAGGGCAGCGCCTACGAGCAGTACTTC | CASSPSQGSAYEQYF
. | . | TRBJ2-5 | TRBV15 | TGTGCCACCAGCAGCCAAGGGTCCGCCCAAGAGACCCAGTACTTC | CATSSQGSAQETQYF
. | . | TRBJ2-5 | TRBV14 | TGTGCCAGCAGCCGCAACAGGGAGGCGGAGACCCAGTACTTC | CASSRNREAETQYF
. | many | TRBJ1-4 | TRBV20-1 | TGCAGTGCTCAATACGGGGCGGATGAAAAACTGTTTTTT | CSAQYGADEKLFF
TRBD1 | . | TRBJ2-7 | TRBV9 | TGTGCCAGCAGCCTCTGGACAGGGGCCGCCAACGAGCAGTACTTC | CASSLWTGAANEQYF
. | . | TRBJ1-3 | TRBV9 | TGTGCCAGCAGCGTAGTCCCTTCAAGCTCTGGAAACACCATATATTTT | CASSVVPSSSGNTIYF
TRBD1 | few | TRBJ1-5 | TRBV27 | TGTGCCAGCGGACAGGCTCTCAATCAGCCCCAGCATTTT | CASGQALNQPQHF
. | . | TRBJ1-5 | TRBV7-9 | TGTGCCAGCAGCTTATGGGGGGAGACCCAGCATTTT | CASSLWGETQHF
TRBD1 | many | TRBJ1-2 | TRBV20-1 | TGCAGTGCTAGAGAGGACAGGTTGAGTATTTATGGCTACACCTTC | CSAREDRLSIYGYTF
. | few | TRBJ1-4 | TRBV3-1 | TGTGCCAGCAGCCAAAGCCCGGGGGGCGTGGGCAGACTGTTTTTT | CASSQSPGGVGRLFF
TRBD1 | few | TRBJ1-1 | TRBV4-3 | TGCGCCAGCAGCCAAAGTACGCGACAGGGAAAGAACACTGAAGCTTTCTTT | CASSQSTRQGKNTEAFF
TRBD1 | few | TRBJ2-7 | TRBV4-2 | TGTGCCAGCAGCCAAACAGGGACAGGGGATTACGAGCAGTACTTC | CASSQTGTGDYEQYF
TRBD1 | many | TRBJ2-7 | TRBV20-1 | TGCAGTGCTTCTACCGGGACAGGGGGAAACGAGCAGTACTTC | CSASTGTGGNEQYF
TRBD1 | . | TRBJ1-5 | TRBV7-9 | TGTGCCAGCAGCTTGGAAGGACAGGGGGCTGTTCAGCCCCAGCATTTT | CASSLEGQGAVQPQHF
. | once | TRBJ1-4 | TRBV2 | TGTGCCAGCAGTCAAACAGGGACCGCTAATGAAAAACTGTTTTTT | CASSQTGTANEKLFF
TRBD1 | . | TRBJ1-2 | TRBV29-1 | TGCAGCGTTGAAGATCGGGGACAGGAGAGAGGCTACACCTTC | CSVEDRGQERGYTF
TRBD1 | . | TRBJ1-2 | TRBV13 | TGTGCCAGCAGCCCTGGTCTCACAGGGGTTGGCTACACCTTC | CASSPGLTGVGYTF
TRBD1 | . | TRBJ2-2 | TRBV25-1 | TGTGCCAGCAGTTACTCGAGGACAGGGGTCACCGGGGAGCTGTTTTTT | CASSYSRTGVTGELFF